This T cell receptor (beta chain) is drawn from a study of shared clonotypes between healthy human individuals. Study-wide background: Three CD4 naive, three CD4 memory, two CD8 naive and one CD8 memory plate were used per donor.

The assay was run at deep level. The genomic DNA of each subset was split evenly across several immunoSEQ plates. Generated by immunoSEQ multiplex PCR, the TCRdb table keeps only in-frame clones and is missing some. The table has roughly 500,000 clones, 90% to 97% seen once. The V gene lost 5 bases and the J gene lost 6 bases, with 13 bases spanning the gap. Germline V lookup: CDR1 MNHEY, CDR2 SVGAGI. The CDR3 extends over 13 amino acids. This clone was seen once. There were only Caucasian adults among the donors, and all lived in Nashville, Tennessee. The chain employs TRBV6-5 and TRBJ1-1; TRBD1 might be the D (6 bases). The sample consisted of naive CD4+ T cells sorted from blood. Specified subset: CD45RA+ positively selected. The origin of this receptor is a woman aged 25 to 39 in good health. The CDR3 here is CASSTGSRAEAFF. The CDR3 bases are TGTGCCAGCAGTACAGGGTCCAGGGCTGAAGCTTTCTTT.